The 5 T cell receptor beta chains below come from one sample, sequenced in a study of glioma-infiltrating T cells after dendritic cell vaccination (dated by TCRdb to the mid-2010s). The intended sense of this specimen's time point label: after dendritic cell vaccination, including at tumor progression/relapse. Library construction relied on the immunoSEQ multiplex PCR assay. TCRdb re-hosts the immuneACCESS table, in-frame sequences only. Its copies lack some clones; in the studies checked, an unresolved V gene accounts for under half of them, and the cause for the rest is not known. In this sample the table shows fewer than 85,000 clones, roughly 84% of which occur a single time. The ten largest clones take up approximately 2.1% of the sample. The material sequenced was blood, taken after dendritic cell vaccination. The receptors were gathered from a human donor with glioblastoma.

The chain joins TRBV7-9 to TRBJ1-1, with unresolved D. The CDR3 contains 14 residues. The V and J ends lost 2 bases and 2 bases respectively, with 9 bases between them. Per the germline V gene, CDR1 is SEHNR and CDR2 is FQNEAQ (reference sequence). CDR3 nucleotides: TGTGCCAGCAGCTTACTTCAGGCTAACACTGAAGCTTTCTTT. The encoded protein is CASSLLQANTEAFF.

The chain recombines TRBV15 with TRBJ2-2, with a weak D call TRBD1 (6 bases). Germline CDR1 is LNHNV and CDR2 is YYDKDF (reference sequence). The germline V and J ends were trimmed by 7 bases and 6 bases, with 15 bases remaining between them. The CDR3 totals 14 residues. The CDR3 coding sequence is TGTGCCACCACCCCAGGGGTGCGTGCCGGGGAGCTGTTTTTT. Amino acid sequence: CATTPGVRAGELFF.

V is TRBV6-4 and J is TRBJ1-1; no reliable D call. The CDR3 has 8 amino acids. The V and J ends lost 8 bases and 10 bases respectively, with 5 bases between them. The germline gives CDR1 MRHNA, CDR2 SNTAGT. The CDR3 DNA is TGTGCCAGCTTCTCAGCTTTCTTT. The encoded protein is CASFSAFF.

The chain combines TRBV5-6 with TRBJ1-3, with D unresolved. Germline V gene lookup returns CDR1 SGHDT and CDR2 YYEEEE. The germline V and J ends were trimmed by 0 bases and 0 bases, with 4 bases remaining between them. The CDR3 runs 14 residues. The CDR3 region is CASSLDSSGNTIYF. The CDR3, as DNA: TGTGCCAGCAGCTTGGATAGCTCTGGAAACACCATATATTTT.

The chain is built from TRBV11-2 and TRBJ2-7, with TRBD2 as a possible D gene (6 bases). Per germline, CDR1 SGHAT and CDR2 FQNNGV. This CDR3 comprises 14 residues. The V gene lost 2 bases and the J gene lost 5 bases, with 13 bases spanning the gap. The CDR3 loop is CASSLPWLAHEQYF. CDR3 DNA sequence: TGTGCCAGCAGCTTACCTTGGCTAGCGCACGAGCAGTACTTC. Together with reference TRBV11-2 and TRBJ2-7, the CDR3 gives the full variable domain: EAGVAQSPRYKIIEKRQSVAFWCNPISGHATLYWYQQILGQGPKLLIQFQNNGVVDDSQLPKDRFSAERLKGVDSTLKIQPAKLEDSAVYLCASSLPWLAHEQYFGPGTRLTVT.